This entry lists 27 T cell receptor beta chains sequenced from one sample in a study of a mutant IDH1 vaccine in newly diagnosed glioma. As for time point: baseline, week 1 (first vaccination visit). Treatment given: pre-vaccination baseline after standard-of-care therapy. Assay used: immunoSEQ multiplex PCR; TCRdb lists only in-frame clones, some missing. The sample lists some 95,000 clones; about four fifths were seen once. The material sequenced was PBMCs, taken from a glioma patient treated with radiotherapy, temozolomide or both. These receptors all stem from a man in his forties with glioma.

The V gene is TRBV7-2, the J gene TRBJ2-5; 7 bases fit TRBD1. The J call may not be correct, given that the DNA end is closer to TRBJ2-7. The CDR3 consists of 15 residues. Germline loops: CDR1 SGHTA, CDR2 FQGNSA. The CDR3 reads CASSLSGTETYEQYF. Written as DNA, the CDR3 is TGTGCCAGCAGCTTGTCCGGGACAGAGACCTACGAGCAGTACTTC.

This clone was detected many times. The CDR3 spells CASESGVGYEQYF. The CDR3 DNA follows: TGTGCCTCCGAATCGGGGGTTGGGTACGAGCAGTACTTC. The rearrangement uses TRBV19 and TRBJ2-7, with D perhaps TRBD2 (6 bases). This CDR3 spans 13 amino acids. Germline V lookup: CDR1 LNHDA, CDR2 SQIVND (reference sequence). V lost 11 bases and J 4 bases, leaving 18 bases between the germline ends.

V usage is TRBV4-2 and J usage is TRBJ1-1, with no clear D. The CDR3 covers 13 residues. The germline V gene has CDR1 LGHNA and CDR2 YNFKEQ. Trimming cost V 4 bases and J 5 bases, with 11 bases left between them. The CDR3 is CASSPRGGTEAFF. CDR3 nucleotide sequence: TGTGCCAGCAGCCCTCGGGGAGGGACTGAAGCTTTCTTT.

CDR3 coding DNA: TGTGCCAGCAGGAATCAGGGGGCAATTTATAATTCACCCCTCCACTTT. Translating it yields CASRNQGAIYNSPLHF. V gene TRBV7-2 combines with J gene TRBJ1-6; TRBD1 matches at 8 bases. Germline trimming cut 6 bases from V and 4 bases from J; bases unmatched to any gene: 8. The CDR3 runs 16 residues. In germline, CDR1 is SGHTA, CDR2 FQGNSA.

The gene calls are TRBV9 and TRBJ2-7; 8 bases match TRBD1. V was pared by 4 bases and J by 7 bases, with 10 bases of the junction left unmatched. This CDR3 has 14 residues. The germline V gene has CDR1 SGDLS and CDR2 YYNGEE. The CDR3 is CASSPRQGPDEQYF. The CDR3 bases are TGTGCCAGCAGCCCCAGACAGGGGCCAGATGAGCAGTACTTC.

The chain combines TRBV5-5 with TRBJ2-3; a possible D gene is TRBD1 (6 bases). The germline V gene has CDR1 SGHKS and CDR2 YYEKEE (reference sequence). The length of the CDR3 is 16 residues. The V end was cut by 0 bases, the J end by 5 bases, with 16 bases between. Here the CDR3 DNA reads TGTGCCAGCAGCTTGGCCCCTCTACAGGGACGAGATACGCAGTATTTT. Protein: CASSLAPLQGRDTQYF.

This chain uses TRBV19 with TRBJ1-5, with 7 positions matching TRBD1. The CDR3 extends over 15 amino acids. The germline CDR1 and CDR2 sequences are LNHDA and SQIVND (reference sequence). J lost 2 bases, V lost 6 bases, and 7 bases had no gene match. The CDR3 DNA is TGTGCCAGTAGGATTCGACAGGGTGGCAATCAGCCCCAGCATTTT. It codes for CASRIRQGGNQPQHF.

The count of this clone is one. CDR3 sequence (DNA): TGTGCCAGCACCAAGGGGACAGCAAACACTGAAGCTTTCTTT. Translation: CASTKGTANTEAFF. This chain joins TRBV6-1 and TRBJ1-1; 7 bases are shared with TRBD1. Germline CDR1 MNHNS, CDR2 SASEGT. The CDR3 has 14 amino acids. Trimming at V came to 7 bases and at J to 2 bases, leaving 7 bases not matched to a gene.

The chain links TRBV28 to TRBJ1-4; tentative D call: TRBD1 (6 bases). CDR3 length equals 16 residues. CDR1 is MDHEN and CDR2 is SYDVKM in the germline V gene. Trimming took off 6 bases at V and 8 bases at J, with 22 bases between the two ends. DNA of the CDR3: TGTGCCAGCAGGAGCCCTGCACAGGGTATGAGGGAAAAACTGTTTTTT. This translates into CASRSPAQGMREKLFF.

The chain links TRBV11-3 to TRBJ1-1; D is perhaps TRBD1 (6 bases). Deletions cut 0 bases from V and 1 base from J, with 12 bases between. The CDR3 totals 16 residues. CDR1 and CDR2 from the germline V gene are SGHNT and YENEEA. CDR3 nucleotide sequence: TGTGCCAGCAGCTTAGATGGCGCGGGACAGAACACTGAAGCTTTCTTT. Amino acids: CASSLDGAGQNTEAFF.

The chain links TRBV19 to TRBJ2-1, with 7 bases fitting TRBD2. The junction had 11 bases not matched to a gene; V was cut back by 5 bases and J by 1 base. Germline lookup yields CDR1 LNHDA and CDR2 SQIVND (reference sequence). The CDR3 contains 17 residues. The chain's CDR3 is CASSLFGASGSYNEQFF. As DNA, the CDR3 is TGTGCCAGTAGTTTATTCGGGGCTAGCGGTTCCTACAATGAGCAGTTCTTC.

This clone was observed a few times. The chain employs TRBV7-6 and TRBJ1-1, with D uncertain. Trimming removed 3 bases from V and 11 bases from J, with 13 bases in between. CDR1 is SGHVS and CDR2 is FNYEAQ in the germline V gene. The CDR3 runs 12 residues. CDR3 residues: CASSFVALVAFF. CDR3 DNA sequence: TGTGCCAGCAGCTTTGTTGCCTTGGTGGCTTTCTTT.

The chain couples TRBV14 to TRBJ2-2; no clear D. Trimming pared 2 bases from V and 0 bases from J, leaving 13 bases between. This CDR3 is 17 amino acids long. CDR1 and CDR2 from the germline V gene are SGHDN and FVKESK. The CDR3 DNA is TGTGCCAGCAGCCAACTTGACTCTTATGCGAACACCGGGGAGCTGTTTTTT. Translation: CASSQLDSYANTGELFF.

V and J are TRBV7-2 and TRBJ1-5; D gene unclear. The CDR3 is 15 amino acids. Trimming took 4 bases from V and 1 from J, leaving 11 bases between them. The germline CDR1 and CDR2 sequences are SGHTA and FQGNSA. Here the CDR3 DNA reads TGTGCCAGCAGCTCCTACGCGGGGAGCAATCAGCCCCAGCATTTT. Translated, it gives CASSSYAGSNQPQHF.

The CDR3 protein is CASIGVNIQYF. DNA for the CDR3: TGTGCCAGTATAGGCGTAAACATTCAGTACTTC. This chain joins TRBV19 and TRBJ2-4; D gene ambiguous. Germline CDR1 reads LNHDA; CDR2 reads SQIVND (reference sequence). CDR3 length equals 11 residues. V lost 7 bases and J lost 6, with 7 bases in between. The full variable domain, with the rest looked up from reference TRBV19 and TRBJ2-4, is DGGITQSPKYLFRKEGQNVTLSCEQNLNHDAMYWYRQDPGQGLRLIYYSQIVNDFQKGDIAEGYSVSREKKESFPLTVTSAQKNPTAFYLCASIGVNIQYFGAGTRLSVL.

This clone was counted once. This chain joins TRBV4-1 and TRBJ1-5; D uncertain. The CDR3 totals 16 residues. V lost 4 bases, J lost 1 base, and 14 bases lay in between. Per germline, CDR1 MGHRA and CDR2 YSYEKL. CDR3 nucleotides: TGCGCCAGCAGCCCGCGGGGTGGTTTAAGCAATCAGCCCCAGCATTTT. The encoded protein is CASSPRGGLSNQPQHF.

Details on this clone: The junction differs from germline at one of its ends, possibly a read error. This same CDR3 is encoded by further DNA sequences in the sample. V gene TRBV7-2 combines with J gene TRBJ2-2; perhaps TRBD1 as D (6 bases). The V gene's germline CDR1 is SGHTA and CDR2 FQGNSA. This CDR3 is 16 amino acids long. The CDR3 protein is CASSLMGARGTGELFF. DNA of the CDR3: TGTGCCAGCAGCTTAATGGGGGCGCGAGGCACCGGAGAGCTGTTTTTT.

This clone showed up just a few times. The CDR3, as DNA: TGTGCCAGCAGCTTAGAGGGAGGCTCGGATGAGCAGTTCTTC. Protein product: CASSLEGGSDEQFF. The chain joins TRBV7-9 to TRBJ2-1; a weak D match, TRBD2 (6 bases). This CDR3 region has 14 residues. The germline gives CDR1 SEHNR, CDR2 FQNEAQ (reference sequence). V was trimmed by 1 base and J by 8 bases, leaving 12 bases between them.

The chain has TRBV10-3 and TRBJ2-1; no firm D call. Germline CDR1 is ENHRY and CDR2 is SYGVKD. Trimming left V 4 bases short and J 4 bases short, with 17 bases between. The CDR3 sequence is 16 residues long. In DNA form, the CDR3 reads TGTGCCATCAGTGGTCCCCAGGAAAGCGTTTACAATGAGCAGTTCTTC. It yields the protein CAISGPQESVYNEQFF.

The chain's CDR3 is CASSPSSAGAVGEQYF. Written as DNA, the CDR3 is TGCGCCAGCAGCCCAAGCAGTGCGGGGGCGGTGGGAGAGCAGTACTTC. V gene TRBV4-3 combines with J gene TRBJ2-7, with D possibly matching TRBD2 (7 bases). Deletions cut 4 bases from V and 7 bases from J, with 23 bases between. The CDR3 totals 16 residues. Germline CDR1 is LGHNA and CDR2 is YSLEER.

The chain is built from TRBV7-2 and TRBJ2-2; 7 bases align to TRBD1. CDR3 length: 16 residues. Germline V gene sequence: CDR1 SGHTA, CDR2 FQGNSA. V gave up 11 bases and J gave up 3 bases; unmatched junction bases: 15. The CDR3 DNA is TGTGCCGGCGGAGATAGACAGGGACGGCACACCGGGGAGCTGTTTTTT. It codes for CAGGDRQGRHTGELFF.

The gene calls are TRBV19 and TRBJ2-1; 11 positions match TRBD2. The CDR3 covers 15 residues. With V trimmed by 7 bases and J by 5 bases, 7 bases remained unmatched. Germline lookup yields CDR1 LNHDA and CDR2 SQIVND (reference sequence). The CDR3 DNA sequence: TGTGCCAGTACCCTACTAGCGGGAGCCCACAATGAGCAGTTCTTC. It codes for CASTLLAGAHNEQFF.

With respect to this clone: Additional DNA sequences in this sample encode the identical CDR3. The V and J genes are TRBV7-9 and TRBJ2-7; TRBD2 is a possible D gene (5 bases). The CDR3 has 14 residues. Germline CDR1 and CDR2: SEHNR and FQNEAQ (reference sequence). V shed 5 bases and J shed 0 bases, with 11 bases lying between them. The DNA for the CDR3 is TGTGCCAGCAGCCCCGCGGGTGGCTCCTACGAGCAGTACTTC. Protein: CASSPAGGSYEQYF. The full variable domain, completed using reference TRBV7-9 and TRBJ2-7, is DTGVSQNPRHKITKRGQNVTFRCDPISEHNRLYWYRQTLGQGPEFLTYFQNEAQLEKSRLLSDRFSAERPKGSFSTLEIQRTEQGDSAMYLCASSPAGGSYEQYFGPGTRLTVT.

DNA for the CDR3: TGCGCCAGCAGCCAAGCCCTCGGCGGACGATTGTACGAGCAGTACTTC. As protein: CASSQALGGRLYEQYF. This chain joins TRBV4-1 and TRBJ2-5; D unresolved. Gene TRBJ2-7 matches the end of the DNA better, so the J call may be wrong. Germline V gene data show CDR1 as MGHRA and CDR2 as YSYEKL. CDR3 length: 16 amino acids.

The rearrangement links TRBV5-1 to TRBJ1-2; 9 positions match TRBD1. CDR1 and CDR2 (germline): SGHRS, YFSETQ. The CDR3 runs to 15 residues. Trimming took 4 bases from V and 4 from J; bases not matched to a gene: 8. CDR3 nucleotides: TGCGCCAGCAGCACAGGGGGCGCGTACATCTATGGCTACACCTTC. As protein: CASSTGGAYIYGYTF.

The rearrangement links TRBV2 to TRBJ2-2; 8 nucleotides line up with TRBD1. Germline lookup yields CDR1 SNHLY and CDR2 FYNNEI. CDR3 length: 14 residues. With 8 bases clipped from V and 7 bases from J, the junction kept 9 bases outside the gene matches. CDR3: CASSRTGNDGELFF. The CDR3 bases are TGTGCCAGCTCTCGGACAGGGAACGACGGGGAGCTGTTTTTT.

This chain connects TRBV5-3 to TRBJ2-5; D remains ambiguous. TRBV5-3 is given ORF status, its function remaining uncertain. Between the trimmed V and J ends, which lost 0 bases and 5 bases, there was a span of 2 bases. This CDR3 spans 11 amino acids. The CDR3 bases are TGTGCCAGAAGCTTGGGGGAGACCCAGTACTTC. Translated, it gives CARSLGETQYF.